The rows below give T cell receptor beta chains drawn from one sample of a study of blood T cell repertoires in COVID-19. Profiled with immunoSEQ multiplex PCR; TCRdb holds only in-frame clones, not every one. This sample yields 200,000 to 250,000 clones, of which 75% to 85% are seen a single time; roughly 8% belongs to the top ten. Sequencing was performed on peripheral blood. All receptors come from a woman over 75 with COVID-19, enrolled during active disease. CDR3s include the opening cysteine and the closing phenylalanine or tryptophan. A D gene is named only where the DNA matches it firmly. Where a row states a size, it is once, few, many or the class of an expanded clone; other rows omit it.

cdr3_aa: CAIGAQGSPLHF
cdr3_nt: TGTGCCATCGGGGCGCAGGGCTCACCCCTCCACTTT
clone_size: NA
j_call: TRBJ1-6
v_call: TRBV10-3
d_call: NA

cdr3_aa: CASSIAFFNNQPQHF
cdr3_nt: TGTGCCAGTAGTATAGCTTTCTTTAACAATCAGCCCCAGCATTTT
clone_size: once
j_call: TRBJ1-5
v_call: TRBV19
d_call: NA

cdr3_aa: CASSSGQEPTDTQYF
cdr3_nt: TGTGCCAGCAGCTCGGGACAGGAGCCCACAGATACGCAGTATTTT
clone_size: NA
j_call: TRBJ2-3
v_call: TRBV7-9
d_call: TRBD1

cdr3_aa: CASSEEPGLGGYTF
cdr3_nt: TGTGCCAGCAGTGAAGAGCCAGGGTTGGGTGGCTACACCTTC
clone_size: NA
j_call: TRBJ1-2
v_call: TRBV2
d_call: NA

cdr3_aa: CATGQGGSTGELFF
cdr3_nt: TGTGCCACAGGACAGGGGGGTAGCACCGGGGAGCTGTTTTTT
clone_size: few
j_call: TRBJ2-2
v_call: TRBV4-2
d_call: TRBD1

cdr3_aa: CASSSWGSGEQDTQYF
cdr3_nt: TGTGCCAGCAGCTCCTGGGGGAGCGGGGAACAAGATACGCAGTATTTT
clone_size: NA
j_call: TRBJ2-3
v_call: TRBV7-8
d_call: TRBD2

cdr3_aa: CASSLRLGGDSPLHF
cdr3_nt: TGTGCCAGCAGCTTACGACTCGGAGGCGATTCACCCCTCCACTTT
clone_size: NA
j_call: TRBJ1-6
v_call: TRBV11-2
d_call: NA

cdr3_aa: CASSEARASSYNSPLHF
cdr3_nt: TGTGCCAGCAGTGAAGCGAGGGCGAGCTCCTATAATTCACCCCTCCACTTT
clone_size: NA
j_call: TRBJ1-6
v_call: TRBV6-1
d_call: NA

cdr3_aa: CAQSTGLMNTEAFF
cdr3_nt: TGTGCCCAGTCGACAGGGCTCATGAACACTGAAGCTTTCTTT
clone_size: NA
j_call: TRBJ1-1
v_call: TRBV30
d_call: TRBD1

cdr3_aa: CASSSHDRDRDTEAFF
cdr3_nt: TGCGCCAGCAGCTCACATGACCGGGACAGGGACACTGAAGCTTTCTTT
clone_size: once
j_call: TRBJ1-1
v_call: TRBV5-1
d_call: TRBD1

cdr3_aa: CASRAGGTPDTQYF
cdr3_nt: TGCGCCAGCCGGGCGGGGGGGACCCCAGATACGCAGTATTTT
clone_size: NA
j_call: TRBJ2-3
v_call: TRBV10-2
d_call: TRBD2

cdr3_aa: CASSRSDSSNQPQHF
cdr3_nt: TGTGCCAGCAGCCGATCGGACAGTAGCAATCAGCCCCAGCATTTT
clone_size: NA
j_call: TRBJ1-5
v_call: TRBV4-2
d_call: NA

cdr3_aa: CASRYGGAQYF
cdr3_nt: TGTGCCAGCAGATACGGGGGGGCCCAGTACTTC
clone_size: NA
j_call: TRBJ2-5
v_call: TRBV2
d_call: TRBD2

cdr3_aa: CARISEDRGRNNEQFF
cdr3_nt: TGTGCCAGAATATCGGAAGACAGGGGGCGGAACAATGAGCAGTTCTTC
clone_size: NA
j_call: TRBJ2-1
v_call: TRBV3-1/TRBV3-2
d_call: TRBD1

cdr3_aa: CASSPGQANSPLHF
cdr3_nt: TGTGCCAGCTCACCGGGCCAAGCTAATTCACCCCTCCACTTT
clone_size: NA
j_call: TRBJ1-6
v_call: TRBV18
d_call: NA

cdr3_aa: CAWKGQGNQPQHF
cdr3_nt: TGTGCCTGGAAGGGACAGGGGAATCAGCCCCAGCATTTT
clone_size: NA
j_call: TRBJ1-5
v_call: TRBV30
d_call: TRBD1

cdr3_aa: CSVSRGDTEAFF
cdr3_nt: TGCAGCGTCTCTCGGGGGGACACTGAAGCTTTCTTT
clone_size: NA
j_call: TRBJ1-1
v_call: TRBV29-1
d_call: NA

cdr3_aa: CASSLIPASGDYNEQFF
cdr3_nt: TGTGCCAGCAGCTTGATCCCTGCTAGCGGGGACTACAATGAGCAGTTCTTC
clone_size: NA
j_call: TRBJ2-1
v_call: TRBV7-9
d_call: TRBD2

cdr3_aa: CSVEASPRGKTEAFF
cdr3_nt: TGCAGCGTTGAAGCCAGCCCACGGGGGAAAACTGAAGCTTTCTTT
clone_size: NA
j_call: TRBJ1-1
v_call: TRBV29-1
d_call: NA

cdr3_aa: CASSLRGGDETQYF
cdr3_nt: TGCGCCAGCAGCTTGCGAGGGGGGGACGAGACCCAGTACTTC
clone_size: NA
j_call: TRBJ2-5
v_call: TRBV5-1
d_call: NA

cdr3_aa: CASSQVGSWSPQHF
cdr3_nt: TGTGCCAGCAGCCAAGTCGGGAGTTGGTCGCCCCAGCATTTT
clone_size: NA
j_call: TRBJ1-5
v_call: TRBV4-2
d_call: NA

cdr3_aa: CASCSGRSSYNEQFF
cdr3_nt: TGTGCCAGTTGTAGCGGGAGGAGCTCCTACAATGAGCAGTTCTTC
clone_size: NA
j_call: TRBJ2-1
v_call: TRBV27
d_call: TRBD2

cdr3_aa: CASSFSPGNQPQHF
cdr3_nt: TGCGCCAGCAGCTTTTCTCCGGGCAATCAGCCCCAGCATTTT
clone_size: once
j_call: TRBJ1-5
v_call: TRBV5-1
d_call: NA

cdr3_aa: CASSLEARYNSPLHF
cdr3_nt: TGTGCCAGCAGCTTGGAGGCCCGGTATAATTCACCCCTCCACTTT
clone_size: NA
j_call: TRBJ1-6
v_call: TRBV7-2
d_call: NA

cdr3_aa: CASSLRAGSHNEQFF
cdr3_nt: TGTGCCAGCAGTTTAAGGGCAGGGTCACACAATGAGCAGTTCTTC
clone_size: few
j_call: TRBJ2-1
v_call: TRBV27
d_call: NA

cdr3_aa: CASSLTGLVTYEQYF
cdr3_nt: TGTGCCAGCAGCTTAACAGGGCTGGTTACCTACGAGCAGTACTTC
clone_size: NA
j_call: TRBJ2-7
v_call: TRBV11-2
d_call: NA

cdr3_aa: CASSPWQAPYGYTF
cdr3_nt: TGTGCCAGCAGCCCCTGGCAGGCTCCCTATGGCTACACCTTC
clone_size: NA
j_call: TRBJ1-2
v_call: TRBV3-1/TRBV3-2
d_call: NA

cdr3_aa: CASSLQGSNSPLHF
cdr3_nt: TGTGCCAGCAGCCTACAGGGTTCTAATTCACCCCTCCACTTT
clone_size: once
j_call: TRBJ1-6
v_call: TRBV7-3
d_call: NA

cdr3_aa: CASSIPSGPNTGELFF
cdr3_nt: TGCGCCAGCAGCATTCCTAGCGGGCCGAACACCGGGGAGCTGTTTTTT
clone_size: NA
j_call: TRBJ2-2
v_call: TRBV5-1
d_call: TRBD2